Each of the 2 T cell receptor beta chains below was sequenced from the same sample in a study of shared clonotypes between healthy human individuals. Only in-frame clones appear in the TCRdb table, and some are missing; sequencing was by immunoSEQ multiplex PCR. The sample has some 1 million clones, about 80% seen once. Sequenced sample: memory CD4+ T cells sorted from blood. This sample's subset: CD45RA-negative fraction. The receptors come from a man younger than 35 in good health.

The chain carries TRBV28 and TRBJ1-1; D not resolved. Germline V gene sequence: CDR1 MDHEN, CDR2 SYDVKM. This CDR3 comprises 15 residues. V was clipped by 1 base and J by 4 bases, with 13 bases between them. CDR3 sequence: CASSLSPRVGTEAFF. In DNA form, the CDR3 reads TGTGCCAGCAGTTTATCCCCTAGAGTGGGCACTGAAGCTTTCTTT.

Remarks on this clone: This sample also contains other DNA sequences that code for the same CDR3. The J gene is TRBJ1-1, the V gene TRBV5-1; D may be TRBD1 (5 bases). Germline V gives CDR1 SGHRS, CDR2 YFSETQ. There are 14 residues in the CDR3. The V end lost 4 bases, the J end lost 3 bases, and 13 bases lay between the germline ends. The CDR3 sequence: CASSLSGRDTEAFF. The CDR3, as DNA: TGCGCCAGCAGCCTGAGCGGCAGGGACACTGAAGCTTTCTTT.